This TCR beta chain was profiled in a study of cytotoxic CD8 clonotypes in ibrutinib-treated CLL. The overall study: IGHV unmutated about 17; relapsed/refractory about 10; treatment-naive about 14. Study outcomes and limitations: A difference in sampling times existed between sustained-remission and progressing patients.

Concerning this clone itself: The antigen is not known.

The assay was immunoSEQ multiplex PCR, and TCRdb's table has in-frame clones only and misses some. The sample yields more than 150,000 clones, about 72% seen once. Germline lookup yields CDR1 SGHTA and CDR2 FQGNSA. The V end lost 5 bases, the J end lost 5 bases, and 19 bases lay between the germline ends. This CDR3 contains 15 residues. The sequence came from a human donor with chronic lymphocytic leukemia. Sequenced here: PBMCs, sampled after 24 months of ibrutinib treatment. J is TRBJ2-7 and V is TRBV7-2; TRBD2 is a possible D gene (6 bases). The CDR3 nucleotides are TGTGCCAGCAGCCTTAGGTCCGGGAGCGAGCACGAGCAGTACTTC. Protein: CASSLRSGSEHEQYF.